These 18 T cell receptor beta chains were all obtained from the same sample, sequenced in a study of blood T cell repertoires in COVID-19. Generated by immunoSEQ multiplex PCR, the TCRdb table keeps only in-frame clones and is missing some. The sample holds 200,000 or so clones, roughly 86% seen once. Sequencing was carried out using peripheral blood. The receptors were sampled from a man in his sixties with acute or convalescent COVID-19.

This clone was seen ten or more times. This chain's CDR3 is CSASPIQGYGTEAFF. The CDR3 nucleotides are TGCAGTGCTAGTCCAATACAGGGCTACGGGACTGAAGCTTTCTTT. The genes are TRBV20-1 and TRBJ1-1, with a weak D call TRBD1 (6 bases). CDR3 length equals 15 residues. Trimming cost V 3 bases and J 5 bases, with 19 bases left between them. CDR1 DFQATT and CDR2 SNEGSKA come from the germline V gene (reference sequence).

This clone was recorded once. The chain joins TRBV5-5 to TRBJ1-6, with D perhaps TRBD1 (5 bases). The germline V and J ends were trimmed by 4 bases and 17 bases, with 19 bases remaining between them. CDR1 is SGHKS and CDR2 is YYEKEE in the germline V gene (reference sequence). The CDR3 totals 13 residues. CDR3 DNA: TGTGCCAGCAGCCCTCGGACGGGGGACCTTTTCCACTTT. As protein: CASSPRTGDLFHF.

J is TRBJ2-7 and V is TRBV4-1; 10 nucleotides agree with TRBD1. The CDR3 covers 14 residues. Germline loops: CDR1 MGHRA, CDR2 YSYEKL. The J segment lost 6 bases and the V segment lost 0 bases, leaving 2 bases of the junction unmatched. The CDR3 DNA reads TGCGCCAGCAGCCAAGATCGGACAGGGGGCGAGCAGTACTTC. This sequence encodes CASSQDRTGGEQYF.

This rearrangement joins TRBV5-8 to TRBJ2-3, with D unclear. Germline V gives CDR1 SGHTS, CDR2 YDEGEE. The V gene lost 0 bases and the J gene lost 0 bases, with 5 bases spanning the gap. CDR3 length equals 14 residues. DNA for the CDR3: TGTGCCAGCAGCTTGGAGAGCAGCACAGATACGCAGTATTTT. Amino acid sequence: CASSLESSTDTQYF. Complete variable domain (other parts from reference TRBV5-8 and TRBJ2-3): EAGVTQSPTHLIKTRGQQATLRCSPISGHTSVYWYQQALGLGLQFLLWYDEGEERNRGNFPPRFSGRQFPNYSSELNVNALELEDSALYLCASSLESSTDTQYFGPGTRLTVL.

J is TRBJ1-1 and V is TRBV5-8; D possibly corresponds to TRBD1 (5 bases). Per the germline V gene, CDR1 is SGHTS and CDR2 is YDEGEE. Trimming pared 0 bases from V and 4 bases from J, leaving 13 bases between. The CDR3 totals 15 residues. As DNA, the CDR3 is TGTGCCAGCAGCTTGGCGGGGGTCCGAGGCACTGAAGCTTTCTTT. Encoded protein: CASSLAGVRGTEAFF.

This clone was picked up one time. The J gene is TRBJ2-1, the V gene TRBV19, with D unclear. Germline CDR1 reads LNHDA; CDR2 reads SQIVND (reference sequence). V lost 5 bases to trimming and J lost 6 bases, with 17 bases between them. The CDR3 totals 15 residues. DNA for the CDR3: TGTGCCAGTAGTCCGTTTGGCGGAGCGCGCAATGAGCAGTTCTTC. It yields the protein CASSPFGGARNEQFF.

This clone showed up just once. The V and J genes are TRBV6-5 and TRBJ1-2, with 8 bases identical to TRBD1. With V trimmed by 5 bases and J by 3 bases, 5 bases remained unmatched. The CDR3 loop spans 14 amino acids. The germline V gene encodes CDR1 MNHEY and CDR2 SVGAGI. CDR3 nucleotides: TGTGCCAGCAGTCCACAGGGGGGTGACTATGGCTACACCTTC. Its translation: CASSPQGGDYGYTF.

With respect to this clone: Other nucleotide sequences in the sample specify the same CDR3. The chain couples TRBV7-2 to TRBJ1-1, with 8 bases identical to TRBD1. The CDR3 loop spans 14 amino acids. With 5 bases clipped from V and 2 bases from J, the junction kept 4 bases outside the gene matches. Germline loops: CDR1 SGHTA, CDR2 FQGNSA. CDR3 sequence reads: CASSTDRGNTEAFF. CDR3 sequence (DNA): TGTGCCAGCAGCACAGACAGGGGAAACACTGAAGCTTTCTTT.

J is TRBJ2-3 and V is TRBV9, with 13 bases lining up with TRBD2. This CDR3 comprises 22 residues. The J segment lost 4 bases and the V segment lost 4 bases, leaving 24 bases of the junction unmatched. Germline CDR1 and CDR2: SGDLS and YYNGEE. DNA of the CDR3: TGTGCCAGCAGCCTAAACTTGGCGGGACTAGCGGGGCGAAGGGGCCCCCCAGATACGCAGTATTTT. As protein: CASSLNLAGLAGRRGPPDTQYF.

This chain connects TRBV3-1 (or the pseudogene TRBV3-2) to TRBJ2-7; TRBD2 might be the D (5 bases). V shed 0 bases and J shed 3 bases, with 6 bases lying between them. CDR1 LGHDT and CDR2 YNNKEL come from the germline V gene (reference sequence). The CDR3 extends over 13 amino acids. The CDR3 coding sequence is TGTGCCAGCAGCCAAGAGAGGGTCTACGAGCAGTACTTC. This gives the protein CASSQERVYEQYF.

Remarks on this clone: Relative to the germline gene, one junction end is altered; a read error may explain this. J is TRBJ1-2 and V is TRBV7-3, with TRBD1 matching over 11 bases. This CDR3 has 16 amino acids. Germline V CDR1 and CDR2: SGHTA, FQGTGA. CDR3 DNA: TGTGCCGGCAGCTTAACCCCGGCTGGGACAGGGGGTGGCTACACCTTC. Translated, it gives CAGSLTPAGTGGGYTF.

This chain joins TRBV18 and TRBJ1-2; no definite D call. Per the germline V gene, CDR1 is KGHSH and CDR2 is LQKENI. Trimming removed 3 bases from V and 3 bases from J, with 11 bases in between. The CDR3 spans 14 residues. The CDR3 DNA follows: TGTGCCAGCTCACCGAGGGCAGGTGACTATGGCTACACCTTC. Amino acid sequence: CASSPRAGDYGYTF.

The chain carries TRBV7-6 and TRBJ2-5, with 7 positions matching TRBD1. Germline loops: CDR1 SGHVS, CDR2 FNYEAQ. J lost 3 bases, V lost 1 base, and 8 bases had no gene match. The CDR3 is 16 residues long. The chain's CDR3 is CASSLVSATGKETQYF. Here the CDR3 DNA reads TGTGCCAGCAGCTTAGTTTCCGCGACAGGGAAAGAGACCCAGTACTTC.

The chain joins TRBV9 to TRBJ2-5, with 7 bases fitting TRBD1. Looked up from germline, CDR1 is SGDLS and CDR2 is YYNGEE. The V gene end was trimmed by 4 bases and the J gene end by 1 base; junction bases not matched to a gene: 4. The CDR3 loop spans 14 amino acids. The CDR3 DNA sequence: TGTGCCAGCAGCCCCGGACAGGCCCAAGAGACCCAGTACTTC. It codes for CASSPGQAQETQYF. Full variable domain (missing parts from reference TRBV9 and TRBJ2-5): DSGVTQTPKHLITATGQRVTLRCSPRSGDLSVYWYQQSLDQGLQFLIQYYNGEERAKGNILERFSAQQFPDLHSELNLSSLELGDSALYFCASSPGQAQETQYFGPGTRLLVL.

The V call is TRBV7-2, the J call TRBJ1-4; 7 bases map to TRBD1. This CDR3 has 15 amino acids. Per germline, CDR1 SGHTA and CDR2 FQGNSA. J lost 3 bases, V lost 5 bases, and 6 bases had no gene match. CDR3 region: CASSPRQGPNEKLFF. In DNA form, the CDR3 reads TGTGCCAGCAGCCCCAGACAGGGACCTAATGAAAAACTGTTTTTT.

V is TRBV18 and J is TRBJ2-3; TRBD1 is a possible D gene (7 bases). The germline gives CDR1 KGHSH, CDR2 LQKENI. V was cut by 2 bases and J by 0 bases, with 12 bases left in between. The CDR3 runs to 16 residues. CDR3 DNA sequence: TGTGCCAGCTCACCAGGAGGGGGCGGTAGCACAGATACGCAGTATTTT. It encodes CASSPGGGGSTDTQYF.

V is TRBV24-1 and J is TRBJ2-2; D is undetermined. CDR3 size: 15 residues. Germline CDR1 KGHDR, CDR2 SFDVKD. Trimming removed 0 bases from V and 1 base from J, with 5 bases in between. CDR3 DNA sequence: TGTGCCACCAGTGATTTGCAGCGGAACACCGGGGAGCTGTTTTTT. Protein sequence: CATSDLQRNTGELFF.

This chain connects TRBV5-1 to TRBJ2-1, with 10 nucleotides matching TRBD2. Per the germline V gene, CDR1 is SGHRS and CDR2 is YFSETQ. This CDR3 is 14 amino acids long. V was pared by 7 bases and J by 2 bases, with 3 bases of the junction left unmatched. The CDR3, as DNA: TGCGCCAGCGGCGGACTAGCGGCCTACAATGAGCAGTTCTTC. It is translated as CASGGLAAYNEQFF.